In its sample, the clone carrying this T cell receptor (beta chain) was seen a few times. The TCR beta library used iRepertoire HTBI primers with Arm-PCR amplification of CDR3. TCRdb re-derived calls from the multiplex PCR reads in MiXCR, one entry per CDR3 protein. The table shows 550,000 or so distinct CDR3 sequences, with around 12% occurring only once. Time point described: newly diagnosed GD, antithyroid drugs for less than 3 months. From RNA extracted from PBMCs, the TCR library was made. These data belong to a study of regulatory T cells in long-lasting Graves disease. CDR1 and CDR2 (germline): KGHDR, SFDVKD. This CDR3 has 17 amino acids. The V segment lost 5 bases and the J segment 2 bases; nucleotides outside the gene matches: 10. Separately, the same data were catalogued under a study of T cells in Graves' hyperthyroidism and ophthalmopathy.

The chain links TRBV24-1 to TRBJ1-5, with 8 positions matching TRBD1. The material was peripheral blood mononuclear cells (PBMCs), obtained at new diagnosis, from a patient treated with antithyroid drugs. The receptor was derived from a woman in her twenties or thirties with Graves disease. CDR3 residues: CATSASDRGWGNQPQHF. The DNA of the CDR3 is TGTGCCACCAGTGCCTCCGACAGGGGCTGGGGCAATCAGCCCCAGCATTTT.